A single sample is the source of the 13 T cell receptor beta chains below, sequenced in a study of T-cell reconstitution after alpha-beta-depleted transplantation in children. Construction of the TCRbeta library involved unique molecular identifiers. TCRdb reanalysed the PCR reads using MiXCR and keeps one entry per CDR3 protein. The table has about 830,000 distinct CDR3 sequences, 16% seen once. The input for sequencing was PBMCs, mostly from graft donor cells, taken 360 days after TCRalphabeta/CD19-depleted stem cell transplant. Receptors were obtained from a male patient between 10 and 17 years old who had a stem cell transplant for acute lymphoblastic leukemia, so the T cells may come from the graft donor.

This clonotype was detected ten times or more. This sequence joins TRBV29-1 and TRBJ2-6; D is perhaps TRBD1 (6 bases). The germline V and J ends were trimmed by 4 bases and 2 bases, with 9 bases remaining between them. CDR1 and CDR2 from the germline V gene are SQVTM and ANQGSEA. The CDR3 runs 14 residues. The CDR3 reads CSVGRGTGANVLTF. Here the CDR3 DNA reads TGCAGCGTTGGCAGGGGAACTGGGGCCAACGTCCTGACTTTC.

The chain uses TRBV20-1 and TRBJ1-5, with D tentatively TRBD1 (5 bases). The germline gives CDR1 DFQATT, CDR2 SNEGSKA (reference sequence). V was clipped by 6 bases and J by 0 bases, with 18 bases between them. The CDR3 loop spans 16 amino acids. CDR3 protein: CSALSGGVNSNQPQHF. In nucleotides, the CDR3 is TGCAGTGCCCTCTCCGGGGGGGTAAATAGCAATCAGCCCCAGCATTTT.

This clonotype was seen ten or more times. For the CDR3, the DNA is TGCAGCGTTGTGGGGCAGACCGCAGATACGCAGTATTTT. It specifies CSVVGQTADTQYF. The rearrangement joins TRBV29-1 to TRBJ2-3; D perhaps matches TRBD1 (5 bases). CDR1 and CDR2 (germline): SQVTM, ANQGSEA. V was pared by 4 bases and J by 4 bases, with 12 bases between. This CDR3 has 13 amino acids.

This clonotype occurred a few times. This chain links TRBV12-3 or TRBV12-4 with TRBJ1-5; D perhaps matches TRBD1 (5 bases). Trimming took off 3 bases at V and 7 bases at J, with 16 bases between the two ends. CDR3 size: 15 residues. The CDR3 DNA reads TGTGCCAGCAGTTTTGGGGCAGGGCTTAAGCAGCCCCAGCATTTT. It specifies CASSFGAGLKQPQHF.

The V gene is TRBV14, the J gene TRBJ2-5; D unresolved. The CDR3 runs 15 residues. V was pared by 1 base and J by 3 bases, with 12 bases between. Per germline, CDR1 SGHDN and CDR2 FVKESK. CDR3 nucleotides: TGTGCCAGCAGCCAAGGACAAAGTTGGAAAGAGACCCAGTACTTC. As protein: CASSQGQSWKETQYF.

This clonotype was found many times. The chain joins TRBV4-3 to TRBJ1-4, with D perhaps TRBD1 (5 bases). V lost 0 bases to trimming and J lost 7 bases, with 18 bases between them. Germline-derived CDR1 and CDR2 are LGHNA and YSLEER. The CDR3 consists of 17 residues. The CDR3 bases are TGCGCCAGCAGCCAAGATACCCCTACGGGCGGGGGTGAAAAACTGTTTTTT. This sequence encodes CASSQDTPTGGGEKLFF.

This clonotype was recorded a few times. J is TRBJ2-1 and V is TRBV5-5; 9 bases fit TRBD2. The CDR3 sequence is 15 residues long. V dropped 4 bases and J dropped 6; count of bases not matched to a gene: 8. CDR1 SGHKS and CDR2 YYEKEE come from the germline V gene (reference sequence). The DNA of the CDR3 is TGTGCCAGCAGCAGAACTAGCGGGTCCAGCAATGAGCAGTTCTTC. Amino acids: CASSRTSGSSNEQFF. Complete variable domain (other parts from reference TRBV5-5 and TRBJ2-1): DAGVTQSPTHLIKTRGQQVTLRCSPISGHKSVSWYQQVLGQGPQFIFQYYEKEERGRGNFPDRFSARQFPNYSSELNVNALLLGDSALYLCASSRTSGSSNEQFFGPGTRLTVL.

Many counts were recorded for this clonotype. This chain links TRBV20-1 with TRBJ1-3; perhaps TRBD1 as D (5 bases). Germline V gene sequence: CDR1 DFQATT, CDR2 SNEGSKA (reference sequence). Deletions cut 5 bases from V and 3 bases from J, with 11 bases between. This CDR3 is 13 amino acids long. The CDR3 protein is CSAWDVRGNTIYF. CDR3 DNA: TGCAGTGCTTGGGACGTACGTGGAAACACCATATATTTT.

The chain employs TRBV9 and TRBJ2-1, with 15 bases matching TRBD2. The CDR3 has 23 amino acids. V was clipped by 0 bases and J by 0 bases; unmatched bases: 16. In germline, CDR1 is SGDLS, CDR2 YYNGEE. CDR3 DNA: TGTGCCAGCAGCGTAGGGGGTGGTGGGGGGACTAGCGGGAGGAGCTTCTCCTACAATGAGCAGTTCTTC. This encodes CASSVGGGGGTSGRSFSYNEQFF.

The rearrangement links TRBV7-8 to TRBJ2-3; TRBD2 agrees at 10 bases. V was pared by 1 base and J by 5 bases, with 3 bases of the junction left unmatched. CDR3 length: 15 amino acids. The germline CDR1 and CDR2 sequences are SGHVS and FQNEAQ. The CDR3 sequence is CASSLDRLAGDTQYF. The CDR3 DNA follows: TGTGCCAGCAGCTTAGACCGACTAGCGGGAGATACGCAGTATTTT. Supplemented by reference TRBV7-8 and TRBJ2-3, the full variable domain reads GAGVSQSPRYKVAKRGQDVALRCDPISGHVSLFWYQQALGQGPEFLTYFQNEAQLDKSGLPSDRFFAERPEGSVSTLKIQRTQQEDSAVYLCASSLDRLAGDTQYFGPGTRLTVL.

The rearrangement uses TRBV3-1 and TRBJ2-1; no firm D call. The germline V gene encodes CDR1 LGHDT and CDR2 YNNKEL (reference sequence). The V end was cut by 4 bases, the J end by 8 bases, with 24 bases between. This CDR3 spans 17 amino acids. This chain's CDR3 is CASSPLWHFKSDDEQFF. The CDR3 region has the DNA TGTGCCAGCAGCCCCCTATGGCACTTTAAGTCGGACGATGAGCAGTTCTTC.

The gene calls are TRBV29-1 and TRBJ2-1, with D maybe TRBD2 (5 bases). The CDR3 is made up of 18 amino acids. The V end was cut by 0 bases, the J end by 4 bases, with 22 bases between. Germline assignment: CDR1 SQVTM and CDR2 ANQGSEA. The CDR3 DNA reads TGCAGCGTTGAAGATATCCAAGGCAGGCCCTCGGGGTACAATGAGCAGTTCTTC. It specifies CSVEDIQGRPSGYNEQFF.

This clonotype was detected only a few times. This chain uses TRBV6-5 with TRBJ2-7; maybe TRBD2 (6 bases). This CDR3 region has 15 residues. The germline V gene encodes CDR1 MNHEY and CDR2 SVGAGI. V lost 1 base and J lost 0, with 10 bases in between. The CDR3 DNA is TGTGCCAGCAGTTACTTCACTAGCACCTCCTACGAGCAGTACTTC. Protein sequence: CASSYFTSTSYEQYF.